A single sample is the source of the 30 T cell receptor beta chains below, sequenced in a study of blood T cell repertoires in COVID-19. Clones were read by immunoSEQ multiplex PCR, and TCRdb kept only the in-frame ones, dropping some. The table records roughly 250,000 clones, around 84% of them present only once. Sequences were obtained from peripheral blood. These receptors came from a woman aged 40 to 50 who had recovered from COVID-19.

The chain is built from TRBV6-5 and TRBJ1-1, with no clear D. Trimming shortened V by 7 bases and J by 1 base, and 13 bases separated the two germline ends. The V gene's germline CDR1 is MNHEY and CDR2 SVGAGI. This CDR3 region has 14 residues. The CDR3 nucleotides read TGTGCCAGCAACATACTCCAGGCGAACACTGAAGCTTTCTTT. Translated, it gives CASNILQANTEAFF.

The chain links TRBV25-1 to TRBJ1-3, with D maybe TRBD1 (5 bases). The CDR3 is 13 amino acids. V lost 1 base, J lost 8 bases, and 9 bases lay in between. Germline-derived CDR1 and CDR2 are MGHDK and SYGVNS. CDR3 DNA: TGTGCCAGCAGTGAATCGTGGGGGGACACCATATATTTT. Protein: CASSESWGDTIYF.

This clone appeared a single time. The rearrangement joins TRBV5-1 to TRBJ2-1, with 8 bases fitting TRBD1. V shed 4 bases, J shed 3 bases, and the junction held 3 bases outside the gene matches. Germline V lookup: CDR1 SGHRS, CDR2 YFSETQ. The length of the CDR3 is 14 residues. CDR3 DNA sequence: TGCGCCAGCAGCAACAGGGGGAACTACAATGAGCAGTTCTTC. This gives the protein CASSNRGNYNEQFF.

The rearrangement joins TRBV27 to TRBJ1-2, with 8 bases that match TRBD1. Germline-derived CDR1 and CDR2 are MNHEY and SMNVEV (reference sequence). V gave up 8 bases and J gave up 13 bases; unmatched junction bases: 15. The CDR3 runs 13 residues. The CDR3 sequence is CASSAGTGPRVTF. The DNA for the CDR3 is TGTGCCAGCTCCGCAGGGACAGGACCTCGGGTCACCTTC.

The genes are TRBV28 and TRBJ2-7; 13 bases are a match to TRBD2. The CDR3 contains 18 residues. V trimming: 3 bases; J trimming: 0 bases; junction bases outside the gene matches: 8. The germline V gene has CDR1 MDHEN and CDR2 SYDVKM. In nucleotides, the CDR3 is TGTGCCAGCAGTTTTTTGGCGGGACTAGCGGGGAACTCCTACGAGCAGTACTTC. It codes for CASSFLAGLAGNSYEQYF.

The V and J genes are TRBV13 and TRBJ1-1; D not certain. CDR3 length equals 14 residues. With 0 bases removed from V and 4 bases from J, the gap between germline ends came to 9 bases. Germline V lookup: CDR1 PRHDT, CDR2 FYEKMQ (reference sequence). As DNA, the CDR3 is TGTGCCAGCAGCTTAGGGCAGGCGGGCACTGAAGCTTTCTTT. This translates into CASSLGQAGTEAFF.

The chain links TRBV7-9 to TRBJ1-3; no clear D. CDR1 is SEHNR and CDR2 is FQNEAQ in the germline V gene (reference sequence). Trimming left V 5 bases short and J 0 bases short, with 11 bases between. The CDR3 spans 15 residues. The CDR3 spells CASSVDGSSGNTIYF. The CDR3 nucleotides are TGTGCCAGCAGCGTGGACGGGAGCTCTGGAAACACCATATATTTT.

The rearrangement links TRBV9 to TRBJ2-7; D is uncertain. This CDR3 is built from 14 residues. Trimming removed 4 bases at V and 3 bases at J, with 14 bases between. Germline CDR1 and CDR2: SGDLS and YYNGEE. Written as DNA, the CDR3 is TGTGCCAGCAGCCCGCAGACCGGGTTCTACGAGCAGTACTTC. Encoded protein: CASSPQTGFYEQYF.

The V call is TRBV5-1, the J call TRBJ2-3; TRBD1 matches 7 bases. The germline V gene has CDR1 SGHRS and CDR2 YFSETQ. The CDR3 has 13 residues. The J segment lost 4 bases and the V segment lost 7 bases, leaving 6 bases of the junction unmatched. The CDR3 is CASRDSVSDTQYF. The CDR3 nucleotides read TGCGCCAGCCGGGACAGTGTCTCAGATACGCAGTATTTT.

J is TRBJ1-6 and V is TRBV27, with 7 bases fitting TRBD1. The CDR3 length is 15 residues. Germline V gene data show CDR1 as MNHEY and CDR2 as SMNVEV (reference sequence). V lost 5 bases and J lost 9; bases outside the gene matches: 10. As DNA, the CDR3 is TGTGCCAGCAGTATGGTTTGGGGGGACAGTTCACCCCTCCACTTT. It codes for CASSMVWGDSSPLHF.

The chain combines TRBV4-1 with TRBJ1-1; D is unresolved. CDR3 size: 14 residues. Trimming shortened V by 0 bases and J by 7 bases, and 12 bases separated the two germline ends. Per the germline V gene, CDR1 is MGHRA and CDR2 is YSYEKL. CDR3 nucleotides: TGCGCCAGCAGCCAAGAAGCGACTAGGGTTGAAGCTTTCTTT. As protein: CASSQEATRVEAFF.

V gene TRBV5-6 combines with J gene TRBJ2-5; D is uncertain. Looked up from germline, CDR1 is SGHDT and CDR2 is YYEEEE. Deletions cut 0 bases from V and 6 bases from J, with 9 bases between. The CDR3 has 13 amino acids. In DNA form, the CDR3 reads TGTGCCAGCAGCTTGGCAGCGCTGAAGACCCAGTACTTC. Translation: CASSLAALKTQYF. Drawing the rest from reference TRBV5-6 and TRBJ2-5, the complete variable domain is DAGVTQSPTHLIKTRGQQVTLRCSPKSGHDTVSWYQQALGQGPQFIFQYYEEEERQRGNFPDRFSGHQFPNYSSELNVNALLLGDSALYLCASSLAALKTQYFGPGTRLLVL.

The chain has TRBV4-2 and TRBJ2-1; 8 bases line up with TRBD2. The length of the CDR3 is 16 residues. V was pared by 4 bases and J by 9 bases, with 14 bases of the junction left unmatched. From germline, CDR1 is LGHNA and CDR2 YNFKEQ. CDR3 DNA sequence: TGTGCCAGCAGCCCTTCCGGGCGGGGGGAGAGAGGTGAGCAGTTCTTC. The encoded protein is CASSPSGRGERGEQFF.

The chain uses TRBV30 and TRBJ1-5; 7 bases fit TRBD1. CDR1 is GTSNPN and CDR2 is SVGIG in the germline V gene (reference sequence). This CDR3 has 14 residues. Trimming cost V 3 bases and J 3 bases; bases outside gene matches: 5. This CDR3 is CAWSRDRVNQPQHF. The DNA for the CDR3 is TGTGCCTGGAGCCGCGACAGGGTCAATCAGCCCCAGCATTTT.

This chain joins TRBV5-1 and TRBJ1-1; D is uncertain. In germline, CDR1 is SGHRS, CDR2 YFSETQ. CDR3 size: 13 residues. Trimming cost V 0 bases and J 8 bases, with 11 bases left between them. The CDR3: CASSLAARTEAFF. The CDR3 DNA sequence: TGCGCCAGCAGCTTGGCCGCGAGAACCGAAGCTTTCTTT.

The count of this clone is one. The chain carries TRBV28 and TRBJ1-4; 11 bases align to TRBD1. Germline CDR1 reads MDHEN; CDR2 reads SYDVKM. V lost 6 bases to trimming and J lost 4 bases; unmatched junction nucleotides: 10. This CDR3 has 17 residues. This CDR3 reads CASRTYGTGGLNEKLFF. CDR3 nucleotides: TGTGCCAGCAGGACCTACGGGACAGGGGGTCTTAATGAAAAACTGTTTTTT.

With regard to this clone: Additional DNA sequences in this sample encode the identical CDR3. DNA for the CDR3: TGCGCCAGCAGCTTGGTAGGCGGGAACACTGAAGCTTTCTTT. This codes for CASSLVGGNTEAFF. V is TRBV5-1 and J is TRBJ1-1; D unclear. Germline values: CDR1 SGHRS, CDR2 YFSETQ. The V and J ends lost 0 bases and 1 base respectively, with 7 bases between them. The CDR3 has 14 amino acids.

This chain connects TRBV11-1 to TRBJ2-2; no clear D. The V and J ends lost 5 bases and 1 base respectively, with 8 bases between them. The CDR3 covers 14 residues. Germline V CDR1 and CDR2: SGHAT, FQDESV (reference sequence). CDR3 sequence reads: CASSVTRNTGELFF. DNA for the CDR3: TGTGCCAGCAGCGTGACACGGAACACCGGGGAGCTGTTTTTT.

The chain recombines TRBV28 with TRBJ2-7, with unresolved D. From germline, CDR1 is MDHEN and CDR2 SYDVKM. Deletions cut 5 bases from V and 6 bases from J, with 11 bases between. The CDR3 is made up of 12 amino acids. CDR3 region: CASSHSEAEQYF. The CDR3 DNA sequence: TGTGCCAGCAGTCACAGTGAAGCCGAGCAGTACTTC.

This clone occurred once. This rearrangement joins TRBV9 to TRBJ2-7, with 10 bases fitting TRBD1. Per germline, CDR1 SGDLS and CDR2 YYNGEE. This CDR3 is built from 16 residues. V trimming: 2 bases; J trimming: 4 bases; junction bases outside the gene matches: 9. The CDR3 loop reads CASSVSLGTGVYEQYF. CDR3 nucleotides: TGTGCCAGCAGCGTTAGTCTCGGGACAGGGGTTTACGAGCAGTACTTC.

V and J are TRBV6-4 and TRBJ1-2, with TRBD1 matching over 7 bases. Germline loops: CDR1 MRHNA, CDR2 SNTAGT. CDR3 length: 14 amino acids. V shed 4 bases, J shed 8 bases, and the junction held 10 bases outside the gene matches. The CDR3, as DNA: TGTGCCAGCAGTGGCCAACCCGGGGGACAGGGCTACACCTTC. This encodes CASSGQPGGQGYTF.

The sample holds one count of this clone. V usage is TRBV7-9 and J usage is TRBJ2-2; TRBD2 matches 9 bases. With 5 bases clipped from V and 2 bases from J, the junction kept 12 bases outside the gene matches. Per the germline V gene, CDR1 is SEHNR and CDR2 is FQNEAQ (reference sequence). CDR3 length: 18 amino acids. CDR3 protein: CASSPSNSGGSNTGELFF. The CDR3, as DNA: TGTGCCAGCAGCCCCTCGAATAGCGGGGGTTCCAACACCGGGGAGCTGTTTTTT.

This clone has a handful of counts. This chain connects TRBV11-3 to TRBJ1-6; TRBD1 aligns across 7 bases. V shed 5 bases and J 6 bases; nucleotides not matched to a gene: 4. The germline V gene encodes CDR1 SGHNT and CDR2 YENEEA. The CDR3 runs to 14 residues. Here the CDR3 DNA reads TGTGCCAGCAGCGCCGACAGGGTTAATTCACCCCTCCACTTT. It specifies CASSADRVNSPLHF.

The V gene is TRBV24-1, the J gene TRBJ2-7; D is perhaps TRBD2 (7 bases). Per the germline V gene, CDR1 is KGHDR and CDR2 is SFDVKD. CDR3 size: 15 residues. With 1 base removed from V and 5 bases from J, the gap between germline ends came to 14 bases. Here the CDR3 reads CATSDFIGGAHEQYF. The CDR3 region has the DNA TGTGCCACCAGTGATTTTATTGGGGGGGCCCACGAGCAGTACTTC.

The chain combines TRBV7-3 with TRBJ2-3; the D gene is possibly TRBD2 (5 bases). Germline V lookup: CDR1 SGHTA, CDR2 FQGTGA. This CDR3 contains 14 residues. The V end lost 3 bases, the J end lost 5 bases, and 12 bases lay between the germline ends. CDR3: CASSLRRGVDTQYF. The CDR3 nucleotides read TGTGCCAGCAGCTTGCGTCGGGGAGTAGATACGCAGTATTTT.

The genes are TRBV18 and TRBJ2-5; D perhaps matches TRBD1 (6 bases). CDR3 length: 14 residues. V lost 3 bases and J lost 1, with 9 bases in between. Germline V gene data show CDR1 as KGHSH and CDR2 as LQKENI. The CDR3 protein is CASSPTQGQETQYF. CDR3 DNA: TGTGCCAGCTCACCTACACAGGGCCAAGAGACCCAGTACTTC.

J is TRBJ1-1 and V is TRBV7-9, with a possible D match to TRBD1 (6 bases). This CDR3 region has 12 residues. From germline, CDR1 is SEHNR and CDR2 FQNEAQ (reference sequence). Between the trimmed V and J ends, which lost 1 base and 9 bases, there was a span of 9 bases. The CDR3 protein is CASSLDTGQAFF. For the CDR3, the DNA is TGTGCCAGCAGCTTAGATACAGGGCAAGCTTTCTTT. The full variable domain, its missing parts supplied by reference TRBV7-9 and TRBJ1-1, is DTGVSQNPRHKITKRGQNVTFRCDPISEHNRLYWYRQTLGQGPEFLTYFQNEAQLEKSRLLSDRFSAERPKGSFSTLEIQRTEQGDSAMYLCASSLDTGQAFFGQGTRLTVV.

The J gene is TRBJ1-4, the V gene TRBV12-3 or TRBV12-4; no firm D call. This CDR3 has 12 residues. V was pared by 8 bases and J by 7 bases, with 11 bases between. CDR3 amino acids: CASQGGPEKLFF. In DNA form, the CDR3 reads TGTGCCAGCCAAGGAGGGCCTGAAAAACTGTTTTTT.

The table lists this clone with a count of one. The chain couples TRBV9 to TRBJ2-7; 11 bases line up with TRBD1. CDR1 is SGDLS, CDR2 YYNGEE, per germline. This CDR3 has 15 residues. V shed 0 bases, J shed 2 bases, and the junction held 1 base outside the gene matches. CDR3 DNA sequence: TGTGCCAGCAGCGTAGGGACAGGGGGCACCTACGAGCAGTACTTC. As protein: CASSVGTGGTYEQYF.

V is TRBV28 and J is TRBJ2-2, with a tentative D call TRBD2 (5 bases). The CDR3 spans 15 residues. Germline-derived CDR1 and CDR2 are MDHEN and SYDVKM. The V and J ends lost 6 bases and 5 bases respectively, with 16 bases between them. The CDR3 spells CASSPPRGMTGELFF. The CDR3 nucleotides are TGTGCCAGCAGCCCTCCCCGGGGAATGACCGGGGAGCTGTTTTTT.